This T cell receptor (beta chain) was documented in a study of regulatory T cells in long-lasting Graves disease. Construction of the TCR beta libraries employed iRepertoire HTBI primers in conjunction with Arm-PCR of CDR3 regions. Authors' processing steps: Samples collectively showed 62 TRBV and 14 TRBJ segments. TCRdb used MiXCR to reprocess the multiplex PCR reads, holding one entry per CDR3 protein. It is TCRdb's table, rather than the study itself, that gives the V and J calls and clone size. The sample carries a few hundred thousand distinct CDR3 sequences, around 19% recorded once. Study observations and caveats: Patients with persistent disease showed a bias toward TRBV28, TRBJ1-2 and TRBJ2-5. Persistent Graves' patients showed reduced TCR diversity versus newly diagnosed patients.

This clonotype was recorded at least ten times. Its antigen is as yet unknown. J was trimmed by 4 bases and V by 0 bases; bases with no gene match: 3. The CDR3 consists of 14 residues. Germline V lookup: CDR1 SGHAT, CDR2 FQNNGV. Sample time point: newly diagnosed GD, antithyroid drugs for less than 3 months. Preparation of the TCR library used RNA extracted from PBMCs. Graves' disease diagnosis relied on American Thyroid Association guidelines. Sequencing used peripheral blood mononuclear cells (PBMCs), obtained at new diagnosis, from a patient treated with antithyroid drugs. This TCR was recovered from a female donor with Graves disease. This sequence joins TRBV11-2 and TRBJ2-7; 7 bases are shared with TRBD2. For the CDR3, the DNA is TGTGCCAGCAGCTTAGATTACGGGAGGTACGAGCAGTACTTC. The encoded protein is CASSLDYGRYEQYF. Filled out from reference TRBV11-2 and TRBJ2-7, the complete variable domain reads EAGVAQSPRYKIIEKRQSVAFWCNPISGHATLYWYQQILGQGPKLLIQFQNNGVVDDSQLPKDRFSAERLKGVDSTLKIQPAKLEDSAVYLCASSLDYGRYEQYFGPGTRLTVT.